Presented here are 29 T cell receptor beta chains from one specimen sequenced in a study of T-cell memory formation after mild COVID-19. In TCRdb, the 5' RACE reads were re-called with MiXCR into one record per CDR3 protein. The table shows 400,000 to 550,000 distinct CDR3 sequences, with roughly 23% occurring only once. The sample comprised PBMCs or a T cell subset sorted from them (not recorded which). The receptors originated from an adult woman who had mild COVID-19 (a few samples of this study predate the infection). Cell type and time point are not known.

The chain carries TRBV20-1 and TRBJ1-2; 10 bases map to TRBD1. The V gene's germline CDR1 is DFQATT and CDR2 SNEGSKA (reference sequence). There are 14 residues in the CDR3. V shed 0 bases and J 7 bases; nucleotides not matched to a gene: 5. CDR3 residues: CSARDGTGERGYTF. For the CDR3, the DNA is TGCAGTGCTAGAGATGGGACAGGGGAGCGTGGCTACACCTTC.

A few counts support this clonotype. The rearrangement uses TRBV7-9 and TRBJ1-2; D remains unclear. The CDR3 covers 13 residues. The V gene lost 5 bases and the J gene lost 3 bases, with 10 bases spanning the gap. Germline values: CDR1 SEHNR, CDR2 FQNEAQ (reference sequence). CDR3 sequence (DNA): TGTGCCAGCAGCCCCCACGGGGACTATGGCTACACCTTC. The encoded protein is CASSPHGDYGYTF.

The V call is TRBV9, the J call TRBJ2-7, with a weak D call TRBD1 (5 bases). The CDR3 runs to 14 residues. V lost 3 bases, J lost 2 bases, and 12 bases lay in between. Germline CDR1 SGDLS, CDR2 YYNGEE. CDR3 DNA: TGTGCCAGCAGCGGGGCCAGGGAAACCTACGAGCAGTACTTC. Protein sequence: CASSGARETYEQYF.

This clonotype was counted only a few times. The rearrangement uses TRBV28 and TRBJ2-3; a weak D match, TRBD2 (6 bases). CDR1 is MDHEN, CDR2 SYDVKM, per germline. Trimming shortened V by 7 bases and J by 1 base, and 15 bases separated the two germline ends. The CDR3 has 15 residues. The CDR3 DNA reads TGTGCCAGCAATTGGGGGGAGCTTCGCACAGATACGCAGTATTTT. It codes for CASNWGELRTDTQYF.

This clonotype was observed a few times. This sequence joins TRBV11-2 and TRBJ2-2; 10 bases match TRBD2. J gave up 3 bases and V 0 bases, and 10 bases lay outside the gene matches. The CDR3 has 19 amino acids. The germline V gene has CDR1 SGHAT and CDR2 FQNNGV. As DNA, the CDR3 is TGTGCCAGCAGCTTAGATCCTCTTAGCGGGGGGCTATACACCGGGGAGCTGTTTTTT. Encoded protein: CASSLDPLSGGLYTGELFF.

V and J are TRBV27 and TRBJ1-1; TRBD1 agrees at 9 bases. The CDR3 extends over 15 amino acids. V shed 6 bases, J shed 5 bases, and the junction held 10 bases outside the gene matches. Germline-derived CDR1 and CDR2 are MNHEY and SMNVEV (reference sequence). The CDR3: CASRRDRVMYTEAFF. The CDR3 nucleotides read TGTGCCAGCAGGCGGGACAGGGTGATGTATACTGAAGCTTTCTTT.

The chain links TRBV30 to TRBJ1-1; a weak D match, TRBD1 (6 bases). CDR3 length equals 16 residues. Between the trimmed V and J ends, which lost 0 bases and 5 bases, there was a span of 19 bases. Germline CDR1 reads GTSNPN; CDR2 reads SVGIG (reference sequence). The CDR3: CAWSVGQGYGWTEAFF. CDR3 nucleotides: TGTGCCTGGAGTGTAGGGCAGGGGTATGGATGGACTGAAGCTTTCTTT.

The chain recombines TRBV24-1 with TRBJ2-7; unclear D gene. Trimming left V 4 bases short and J 4 bases short, with 16 bases between. CDR1 is KGHDR, CDR2 SFDVKD, per germline. The CDR3 length is 15 residues. CDR3 DNA: TGTGCCACCAGTGAGCTCGGCCGGACGAGTTACGAGCAGTACTTC. This codes for CATSELGRTSYEQYF.

This clonotype turned up a few times. V is TRBV5-5 and J is TRBJ1-2, with a tentative D call TRBD1 (5 bases). The CDR3 has 16 residues. Trimming removed 0 bases at V and 1 base at J, with 13 bases between. Per the germline V gene, CDR1 is SGHKS and CDR2 is YYEKEE (reference sequence). Written as DNA, the CDR3 is TGTGCCAGCAGCTTGGTGACAGCTCGACTTAACTATGGCTACACCTTC. It translates to CASSLVTARLNYGYTF.

The rearrangement joins TRBV21-1 to TRBJ2-4. TRBV21-1 is a known pseudogene. The CDR3 contains 16 residues. The CDR3 bases are TGTGCCAGCAGCAATTATATTGCGGCTCGGGAAAACATTCAGTACTTC. Protein sequence: CASSNYIAARENIQYF.

The J gene is TRBJ2-1, the V gene TRBV6-2 or TRBV6-3; 10 nucleotides line up with TRBD2. The germline gives CDR1 MNHEY, CDR2 SVGEGT. Trimming at V came to 6 bases and at J to 4 bases, leaving 6 bases not matched to a gene. CDR3 length: 15 residues. The CDR3 sequence: CASSHGLAVYNEQFF. The CDR3 DNA follows: TGTGCCAGCAGCCACGGACTAGCGGTATACAATGAGCAGTTCTTC.

V gene TRBV5-1 combines with J gene TRBJ2-3; D unclear. With 3 bases removed from V and 4 bases from J, the gap between germline ends came to 15 bases. The germline CDR1 and CDR2 sequences are SGHRS and YFSETQ. The CDR3 is 15 residues long. CDR3 nucleotides: TGCGCCAGCAGCTCTACCGCCAGAAGCCCAGATACGCAGTATTTT. It is translated as CASSSTARSPDTQYF.

This clonotype was observed a single time. V and J are TRBV5-1 and TRBJ1-1, with 10 bases lining up with TRBD1. The CDR3 sequence is 14 residues long. V gave up 4 bases and J gave up 11 bases; unmatched junction bases: 11. Germline-derived CDR1 and CDR2 are SGHRS and YFSETQ. CDR3 amino acids: CASSTGTGEDQAFF. In DNA, the CDR3 is TGCGCCAGCAGCACAGGGACAGGGGAGGATCAGGCTTTCTTT.

The genes are TRBV20-1 and TRBJ2-5, with D possibly being TRBD1 or TRBD2 (6 bases each). The germline V and J ends were trimmed by 7 bases and 3 bases, with 12 bases remaining between them. CDR1 is DFQATT and CDR2 is SNEGSKA in the germline V gene (reference sequence). This CDR3 contains 12 residues. The CDR3: CSGTGAEETQYF. The CDR3 DNA follows: TGCAGTGGGACGGGGGCAGAAGAGACCCAGTACTTC.

Only a few counts were recorded for this clonotype. This chain connects TRBV7-9 to TRBJ2-7; 14 bases align to TRBD2. Germline CDR1 reads SEHNR; CDR2 reads FQNEAQ (reference sequence). The CDR3 has 17 amino acids. V lost 0 bases, J lost 0 bases, and 1 base stayed unmatched. The CDR3 sequence: CASSLAGTSGSSYEQYF. The DNA for the CDR3 is TGTGCCAGCAGCTTAGCCGGGACTAGCGGGAGCTCCTACGAGCAGTACTTC.

The CDR3 DNA sequence: TGCGCCAGCAGCCTAGGGGACTCGTACTGGGAGCAGTACTTC. Its protein product is CASSLGDSYWEQYF. The gene calls are TRBV5-1 and TRBJ2-7; possibly TRBD2 for D (6 bases). Germline lookup yields CDR1 SGHRS and CDR2 YFSETQ. V was pared by 4 bases and J by 7 bases, with 18 bases between. The CDR3 contains 14 residues. Complete variable domain (other parts from reference TRBV5-1 and TRBJ2-7): KAGVTQTPRYLIKTRGQQVTLSCSPISGHRSVSWYQQTPGQGLQFLFEYFSETQRNKGNFPGRFSGRQFSNSRSEMNVSTLELGDSALYLCASSLGDSYWEQYFGPGTRLTVT.

This clonotype was detected a few times. The DNA of the CDR3 is TGCGCCAGCAGCGCGCAAAGGGGGAACACCGGGGAGCTGTTTTTT. Its protein product is CASSAQRGNTGELFF. The V call is TRBV5-1, the J call TRBJ2-2; D is perhaps TRBD1 (5 bases). Germline V gene data show CDR1 as SGHRS and CDR2 as YFSETQ. Trimming removed 4 bases at V and 1 base at J, with 11 bases between. The CDR3 has 15 residues.

This rearrangement joins TRBV9 to TRBJ2-5; D is possibly TRBD1 (5 bases). V lost 3 bases and J lost 2, with 14 bases in between. The CDR3 is made up of 15 amino acids. Germline V lookup: CDR1 SGDLS, CDR2 YYNGEE. CDR3 in amino acids: CASSARAGQQETQYF. DNA of the CDR3: TGTGCCAGCAGCGCTCGGGCAGGGCAGCAAGAGACCCAGTACTTC.

The chain joins TRBV5-5 to TRBJ2-2; D possibly corresponds to TRBD1 (5 bases). Germline V gene data show CDR1 as SGHKS and CDR2 as YYEKEE (reference sequence). The length of the CDR3 is 14 residues. Trimming removed 1 base at V and 7 bases at J, with 11 bases between. The CDR3 sequence is CASSLSSRVGELFF. Here the CDR3 DNA reads TGTGCCAGCAGCTTGTCGTCCAGGGTCGGGGAGCTGTTTTTT.

This clonotype was picked up a small number of times. This sequence joins TRBV6-2 or TRBV6-3 and TRBJ2-7; TRBD1 matches at 8 bases. CDR1 MNHEY and CDR2 SVGEGT come from the germline V gene. The CDR3 runs 12 residues. V dropped 5 bases and J dropped 5; count of bases not matched to a gene: 2. The CDR3 loop is CASSPRGHEQYF. As DNA, the CDR3 is TGTGCCAGCAGTCCCAGGGGGCACGAGCAGTACTTC.

In its sample, this clonotype was seen a few times. V gene TRBV7-3 combines with J gene TRBJ2-1, with D possibly TRBD2 on 6 matching bases. Germline loops: CDR1 SGHTA, CDR2 FQGTGA. CDR3 length equals 15 residues. Between the trimmed V and J ends, which lost 4 bases and 3 bases, there was a span of 13 bases. The CDR3 reads CASSSDSGNYNEQFF. The DNA of the CDR3 is TGTGCCAGCAGCTCAGATAGCGGTAACTACAATGAGCAGTTCTTC.

This sequence joins TRBV7-3 and TRBJ2-2, with 9 bases that match TRBD1. The CDR3 loop spans 14 amino acids. With V trimmed by 5 bases and J by 7 bases, 5 bases remained unmatched. CDR1 SGHTA and CDR2 FQGTGA come from the germline V gene. CDR3 bases: TGTGCCAGCAGCCCACAGGGGGCCGGCGGGGAGCTGTTTTTT. This translates into CASSPQGAGGELFF. Supplemented by reference TRBV7-3 and TRBJ2-2, the full variable domain reads GAGVSQTPSNKVTEKGKYVELRCDPISGHTALYWYRQSLGQGPEFLIYFQGTGAADDSGLPNDRFFAVRPEGSVSTLKIQRTERGDSAVYLCASSPQGAGGELFFGEGSRLTVL.

In its sample, this clonotype was seen a few times. The V gene is TRBV12-3 or TRBV12-4, the J gene TRBJ1-1, with D unresolved. V gave up 6 bases and J gave up 7 bases, with 12 bases separating them. This CDR3 spans 12 amino acids. For the CDR3, the DNA is TGTGCCAGCAGCCCTCTGGGAGTTGAAGCTTTCTTT. Its translation is CASSPLGVEAFF.

The sample holds a few counts of this clonotype. The chain combines TRBV3-1 with TRBJ2-1; 9 bases fit TRBD2. CDR1 LGHDT and CDR2 YNNKEL come from the germline V gene (reference sequence). V trimming: 4 bases; J trimming: 4 bases; junction bases outside the gene matches: 11. This CDR3 region has 17 residues. DNA of the CDR3: TGTGCCAGCAGCCGAAAACTCATAGCGGGGGCTTACAATGAGCAGTTCTTC. Residues: CASSRKLIAGAYNEQFF.

The chain recombines TRBV7-9 with TRBJ1-4; D gene uncertain. Germline-derived CDR1 and CDR2 are SEHNR and FQNEAQ (reference sequence). The V and J ends lost 5 bases and 5 bases respectively, with 12 bases between them. The CDR3 sequence is 14 residues long. This CDR3 reads CASSRSGGNEKLFF. CDR3 DNA: TGTGCCAGCAGCCGAAGCGGCGGGAATGAAAAACTGTTTTTT.

V usage is TRBV7-2 and J usage is TRBJ2-1; TRBD2 agrees at 9 bases. Germline V gene sequence: CDR1 SGHTA, CDR2 FQGNSA. The J segment lost 4 bases and the V segment lost 2 bases, leaving 6 bases of the junction unmatched. The CDR3 length is 16 residues. CDR3 bases: TGTGCCAGCAGCTTATGGGGCGGGAGGGAGTACAATGAGCAGTTCTTC. Amino acids: CASSLWGGREYNEQFF.

The rearrangement uses TRBV10-3 and TRBJ2-1; D tentatively reads TRBD1 or TRBD2 (5 bases each). Germline CDR1 reads ENHRY; CDR2 reads SYGVKD. The length of the CDR3 is 16 residues. Trimming removed 0 bases at V and 9 bases at J, with 18 bases between. In nucleotides, the CDR3 is TGTGCCATCAGTGAGTCTGGTCAGGGAGTCTTGGGTGAGCAGTTCTTC. The encoded protein is CAISESGQGVLGEQFF.

This clonotype was found a few times. DNA of the CDR3: TGTGCCAGCAGCTTAGGCCAGGGGTTAGGATCACCCCTCCACTTT. Its translation is CASSLGQGLGSPLHF. The chain has TRBV7-2 and TRBJ1-6; D possibly corresponds to TRBD1 (6 bases). The V end was cut by 1 base, the J end by 10 bases, with 14 bases between. The CDR3 is made up of 15 amino acids. Per germline, CDR1 SGHTA and CDR2 FQGNSA.

This clonotype was counted only a few times. Germline is not matched at one junction end, which may reflect a read error. J is TRBJ1-2 and V is TRBV2, with D unresolved. This CDR3 is 12 amino acids long. Germline V gene data show CDR1 as SNHLY and CDR2 as FYNNEI. The CDR3 DNA sequence: TGTGCCAGCAGTGTGACAAGCCCTAGTTGGAGGTTC. It codes for CASSVTSPSWRF. Supplemented by reference TRBV2 and TRBJ1-2, the full variable domain reads EPEVTQTPSHQVTQMGQEVILRCVPISNHLYFYWYRQILGQKVEFLVSFYNNEISEKSEIFDDQFSVERPDGSNFTLKIRSTKLEDSAMYFCASSVTSPSWRFGSGTRLTVV.